Presented here are 24 T cell receptor beta chains from one specimen sequenced in a study of T cell repertoires in cytomegalovirus infection. A single record per CDR3 protein comes from TCRdb applying MiXCR to the reads. The sample carries around 530,000 distinct CDR3 sequences, 26% recorded once. The sequenced sample was PBMCs. The receptors were sampled from a human donor in good health (CMV status not recorded). Some clones in this sample may be carry-over from other donors' samples.

There are a few counts of this clonotype. This chain links TRBV10-3 with TRBJ2-3; weak D call: TRBD1 (6 bases). The CDR3 spans 16 residues. The V gene lost 6 bases and the J gene lost 8 bases, with 24 bases spanning the gap. Germline V gene sequence: CDR1 ENHRY, CDR2 SYGVKD. For the CDR3, the DNA is TGTGCCATCAGCGGAGATCTTGGGGCCAAAGGGGGTACGCAGTATTTT. It encodes CAISGDLGAKGGTQYF.

The chain combines TRBV5-4 with TRBJ2-7; 11 positions agree with TRBD2. The CDR3 is 15 residues long. Germline V lookup: CDR1 SGHNT, CDR2 YYREEE (reference sequence). V shed 3 bases and J 5 bases; nucleotides not matched to a gene: 7. The CDR3 spells CASSSTSGSSHEQYV. The CDR3 DNA reads as TGTGCCAGCAGCTCAACTAGCGGGAGTTCCCACGAGCAGTACGTC.

This clonotype has at least ten counts. V and J are TRBV7-2 and TRBJ2-7; D assignment may be TRBD1 or TRBD2 (5 bases each). The CDR3 spans 14 residues. Trimming removed 1 base from V and 2 bases from J, with 9 bases in between. Germline V gives CDR1 SGHTA, CDR2 FQGNSA. The CDR3 spells CASSLGLGPYEQYF. The CDR3 DNA is TGTGCCAGCAGCTTAGGACTGGGACCCTACGAGCAGTACTTC.

This clonotype was counted only a few times. This sequence joins TRBV19 and TRBJ2-1, with D possibly TRBD1 on 5 matching bases. The V end was cut by 3 bases, the J end by 6 bases, with 9 bases between. Germline CDR1 is LNHDA and CDR2 is SQIVND (reference sequence). The CDR3 totals 13 residues. For the CDR3, the DNA is TGTGCCAGTAGTATTGGACAAACCAATGAGCAGTTCTTC. Translated, it gives CASSIGQTNEQFF.

This clonotype was seen ten or more times. The chain employs TRBV7-2 and TRBJ1-5; the D gene is possibly TRBD1 (5 bases). The CDR3 sequence is 17 residues long. Trimming stripped 0 bases from V and 5 bases from J, with 17 bases between. CDR1 is SGHTA, CDR2 FQGNSA, per germline. For the CDR3, the DNA is TGTGCCAGCAGCTTAGCACCCGGGGCTGGGGCCGATCAGCCCCAGCATTTT. It encodes CASSLAPGAGADQPQHF. Variable domain in full (rest from reference TRBV7-2 and TRBJ1-5): GAGVSQSPSNKVTEKGKDVELRCDPISGHTALYWYRQSLGQGLEFLIYFQGNSAPDKSGLPSDRFSAERTGGSVSTLTIQRTQQEDSAVYLCASSLAPGAGADQPQHFGDGTRLSIL.

The V and J genes are TRBV12-3 or TRBV12-4 and TRBJ2-3, with 8 bases that match TRBD1. Unmatched junction bases numbered 8, after V lost 7 bases and J lost 2 bases. CDR3 length equals 15 residues. CDR3 loop: CASNPGQVITDTQYF. CDR3 nucleotide sequence: TGTGCCAGCAATCCGGGACAGGTTATCACAGATACGCAGTATTTT.

This clonotype was recorded many times. The chain links TRBV7-8 to TRBJ2-3; weak D call: TRBD2 (6 bases). This CDR3 comprises 15 residues. CDR1 SGHVS and CDR2 FQNEAQ come from the germline V gene. V dropped 4 bases and J dropped 2 bases, with 13 bases sitting between them. In nucleotides, the CDR3 is TGTGCCAGCAGCTCCCGGGGGATAACCACAGATACGCAGTATTTT. Protein: CASSSRGITTDTQYF.

This clonotype has only a few counts. The V gene is TRBV6-2 or TRBV6-3, the J gene TRBJ2-1; 11 bases align to TRBD1. V dropped 2 bases and J dropped 6; count of bases not matched to a gene: 6. This CDR3 has 16 amino acids. Germline CDR1 MNHEY, CDR2 SVGEGT. The CDR3 DNA sequence: TGTGCCAGCAGTTACCGGGGACAGGGGGGTCCCAATGAGCAGTTCTTC. Encoded protein: CASSYRGQGGPNEQFF.

This clonotype was counted between two and nine times. The chain employs TRBV7-3 and TRBJ2-1, with D possibly matching TRBD2 (5 bases). CDR3 length equals 15 residues. Trimming shortened V by 5 bases and J by 7 bases, and 18 bases separated the two germline ends. The germline V gene has CDR1 SGHTA and CDR2 FQGTGA. The chain's CDR3 is CASSPTAGPGNEQFF. The CDR3 DNA follows: TGTGCCAGCAGCCCTACTGCGGGTCCTGGAAATGAGCAGTTCTTC. Combining the CDR3 with reference TRBV7-3 and TRBJ2-1 gives the whole variable domain GAGVSQTPSNKVTEKGKYVELRCDPISGHTALYWYRQSLGQGPEFLIYFQGTGAADDSGLPNDRFFAVRPEGSVSTLKIQRTERGDSAVYLCASSPTAGPGNEQFFGPGTRLTVL.

The chain links TRBV7-3 to TRBJ1-6; D may be TRBD1 (5 bases). The V and J ends lost 5 bases and 6 bases respectively, with 11 bases between them. Germline CDR1 and CDR2: SGHTA and FQGTGA. The CDR3 length is 14 residues. Here the CDR3 reads CASSRDVANSPLHF. CDR3 in DNA: TGTGCCAGCAGCCGGGACGTCGCTAATTCACCCCTCCACTTT.

This rearrangement joins TRBV6-5 to TRBJ1-2, with TRBD1 as a possible D gene (5 bases). This CDR3 is built from 14 residues. The V end was cut by 8 bases, the J end by 3 bases, with 16 bases between. Germline CDR1 and CDR2: MNHEY and SVGAGI. The CDR3 sequence: CASQGKMAYYGYTF. The CDR3 DNA reads TGTGCCAGCCAGGGAAAAATGGCCTACTATGGCTACACCTTC.

The rearrangement uses TRBV20-1 and TRBJ2-1, with TRBD1 matching over 9 bases. The CDR3 loop spans 15 amino acids. V shed 3 bases, J shed 6 bases, and the junction held 9 bases outside the gene matches. CDR1 and CDR2 from the germline V gene are DFQATT and SNEGSKA (reference sequence). CDR3 protein: CSASTYRGRSNEQFF. Here the CDR3 DNA reads TGCAGTGCTAGCACCTACAGGGGGCGCAGCAATGAGCAGTTCTTC.

This clonotype was counted once. The chain joins TRBV7-3 to TRBJ2-3; D gene unclear. The V end was cut by 5 bases, the J end by 4 bases, with 13 bases between. CDR3 size: 14 residues. Germline V gives CDR1 SGHTA, CDR2 FQGTGA. CDR3 region: CASSPSTESDTQYF. For the CDR3, the DNA is TGTGCCAGCAGCCCGTCTACCGAATCAGATACGCAGTATTTT.

The chain is built from TRBV19 and TRBJ1-1, with 8 nucleotides matching TRBD1. CDR1 is LNHDA, CDR2 SQIVND, per germline (reference sequence). The CDR3 is made up of 13 amino acids. V lost 4 bases, J lost 4 bases, and 2 bases stayed unmatched. The CDR3 here is CASSKTGATEAFF. CDR3 DNA sequence: TGTGCCAGTAGTAAGACAGGGGCCACTGAAGCTTTCTTT.

This sequence joins TRBV4-1 and TRBJ2-2, with 10 bases that match TRBD1. Germline lookup yields CDR1 MGHRA and CDR2 YSYEKL. J lost 7 bases, V lost 3 bases, and 2 bases had no gene match. The CDR3 extends over 14 amino acids. The CDR3 loop is CASSQGQGFGELFF. CDR3 nucleotides: TGCGCCAGCAGCCAGGGACAGGGGTTCGGGGAGCTGTTTTTT.

This rearrangement joins TRBV27 to TRBJ1-5; 8 positions agree with TRBD1. Germline values: CDR1 MNHEY, CDR2 SMNVEV (reference sequence). The CDR3 is 15 amino acids. V was clipped by 5 bases and J by 3 bases; unmatched bases: 6. In DNA, the CDR3 is TGTGCCAGCAGTGCAGCAGGGGGCACCAATCAGCCCCAGCATTTT. Encoded protein: CASSAAGGTNQPQHF.

The chain combines TRBV27 with TRBJ1-4; D possibly corresponds to TRBD1 (5 bases). Germline V gene data show CDR1 as MNHEY and CDR2 as SMNVEV (reference sequence). This CDR3 spans 16 amino acids. Trimming left V 4 bases short and J 3 bases short, with 15 bases between. The CDR3 loop reads CASSSSLGGANEKLFF. The CDR3 bases are TGTGCCAGCAGTTCTTCTCTGGGGGGAGCTAATGAAAAACTGTTTTTT.

This clonotype has just a few counts. The chain's CDR3 is CASSIRIAPPGEQYF. DNA of the CDR3: TGTGCCAGTAGTATCCGCATAGCGCCCCCAGGCGAGCAGTACTTC. This chain connects TRBV19 to TRBJ2-7, with D possibly TRBD2 on 5 matching bases. V was shortened by 3 bases and J by 6 bases, with 18 bases between the two germline ends. The CDR3 covers 15 residues. The germline V gene has CDR1 LNHDA and CDR2 SQIVND (reference sequence).

The chain couples TRBV24-1 to TRBJ2-1; 8 bases line up with TRBD1. Germline-derived CDR1 and CDR2 are KGHDR and SFDVKD. J gave up 0 bases and V 4 bases, and 4 bases lay outside the gene matches. The CDR3 is made up of 16 amino acids. The DNA of the CDR3 is TGTGCCACCAGTGACCCGGACAGGGACTCCTACAATGAGCAGTTCTTC. Translation gives CATSDPDRDSYNEQFF.

This clonotype was observed a handful of times. The chain is built from TRBV20-1 and TRBJ2-4; D is ambiguous. The CDR3 runs 14 residues. Germline CDR1 reads DFQATT; CDR2 reads SNEGSKA (reference sequence). Trimming took off 3 bases at V and 0 bases at J, with 9 bases between the two ends. CDR3 nucleotide sequence: TGCAGTGCTAGGGGGTTAATAGCCAAAAACATTCAGTACTTC. Amino acid sequence: CSARGLIAKNIQYF.

This clonotype has only a few counts. The rearrangement links TRBV7-2 to TRBJ2-3, with 9 nucleotides matching TRBD2. V was clipped by 1 base and J by 2 bases; unmatched bases: 4. CDR1 is SGHTA and CDR2 is FQGNSA in the germline V gene. This CDR3 comprises 16 residues. The CDR3 DNA reads TGTGCCAGCAGCTTAGGAGCGGGAGGCATCACAGATACGCAGTATTTT. Its protein product is CASSLGAGGITDTQYF. The full variable domain, in which reference TRBV7-2 and TRBJ2-3 provide the parts outside the CDR3, is GAGVSQSPSNKVTEKGKDVELRCDPISGHTALYWYRQSLGQGLEFLIYFQGNSAPDKSGLPSDRFSAERTGGSVSTLTIQRTQQEDSAVYLCASSLGAGGITDTQYFGPGTRLTVL.

The chain combines TRBV7-9 with TRBJ1-4; 7 nucleotides agree with TRBD1. This CDR3 spans 15 amino acids. V shed 5 bases and J 7 bases; nucleotides not matched to a gene: 10. Germline V lookup: CDR1 SEHNR, CDR2 FQNEAQ (reference sequence). This chain's CDR3 is CASSLPTGWGEKLFF. For the CDR3, the DNA is TGTGCCAGCAGCCTCCCGACAGGGTGGGGTGAAAAACTGTTTTTT.

This clonotype has a count of ten or more. The V and J genes are TRBV7-2 and TRBJ2-7, with D perhaps being TRBD1 or TRBD2 (5 bases each). V lost 3 bases and J lost 6, with 12 bases in between. CDR1 and CDR2 from the germline V gene are SGHTA and FQGNSA. This CDR3 is built from 13 residues. The CDR3 coding sequence is TGTGCCAGCAGCTTGGGACCTGCTAGCGAGCAGTACGTC. As protein: CASSLGPASEQYV.

J is TRBJ2-1 and V is TRBV6-4, with D possibly being TRBD2 (6 bases). Germline-derived CDR1 and CDR2 are MRHNA and SNTAGT. The CDR3 is 14 residues long. Between the trimmed V and J ends, which lost 3 bases and 9 bases, there was a span of 15 bases. The CDR3 protein is CASSETSRYGEQFF. CDR3 nucleotide sequence: TGTGCCAGCAGTGAGACTAGTAGATATGGTGAGCAGTTCTTC.